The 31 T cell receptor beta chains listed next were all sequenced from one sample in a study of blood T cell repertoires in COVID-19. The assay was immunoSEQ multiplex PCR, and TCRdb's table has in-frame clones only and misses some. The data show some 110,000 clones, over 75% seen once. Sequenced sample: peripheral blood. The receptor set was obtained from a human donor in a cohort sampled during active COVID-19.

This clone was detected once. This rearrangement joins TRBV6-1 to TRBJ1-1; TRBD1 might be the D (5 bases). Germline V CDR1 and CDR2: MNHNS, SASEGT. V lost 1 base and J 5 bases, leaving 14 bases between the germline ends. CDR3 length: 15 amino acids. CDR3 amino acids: CASSEEEGSGTEAFF. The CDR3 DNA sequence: TGTGCCAGCAGTGAAGAGGAGGGGAGCGGGACTGAAGCTTTCTTT.

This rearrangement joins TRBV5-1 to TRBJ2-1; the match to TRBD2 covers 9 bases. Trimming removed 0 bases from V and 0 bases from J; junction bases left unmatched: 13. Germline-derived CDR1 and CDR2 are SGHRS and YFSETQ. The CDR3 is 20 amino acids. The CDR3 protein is CASSLGPSGNAASSYNEQFF. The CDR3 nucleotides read TGCGCCAGCAGCTTGGGGCCTAGCGGGAACGCCGCGAGCTCCTACAATGAGCAGTTCTTC.

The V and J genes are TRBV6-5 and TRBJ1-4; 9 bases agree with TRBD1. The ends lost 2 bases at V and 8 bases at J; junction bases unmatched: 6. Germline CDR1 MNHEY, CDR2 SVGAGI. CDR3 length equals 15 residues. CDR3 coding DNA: TGTGCCAGCAGTTACCGGGGACAGGGTGGGGAAAAACTGTTTTTT. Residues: CASSYRGQGGEKLFF.

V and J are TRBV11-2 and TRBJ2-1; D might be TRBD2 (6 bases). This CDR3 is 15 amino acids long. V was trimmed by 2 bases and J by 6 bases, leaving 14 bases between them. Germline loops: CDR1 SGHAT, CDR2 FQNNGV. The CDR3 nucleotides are TGTGCCAGCAGCTTACGGAGGGACTCGCCCAATGAGCAGTTCTTC. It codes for CASSLRRDSPNEQFF.

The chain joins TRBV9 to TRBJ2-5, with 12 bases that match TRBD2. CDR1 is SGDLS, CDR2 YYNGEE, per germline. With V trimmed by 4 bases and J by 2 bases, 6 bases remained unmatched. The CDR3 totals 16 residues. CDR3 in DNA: TGTGCCAGCAGCTCTAGCGGGGGGGCCTGGCAAGAGACCCAGTACTTC. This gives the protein CASSSSGGAWQETQYF. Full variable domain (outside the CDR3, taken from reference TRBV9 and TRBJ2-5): DSGVTQTPKHLITATGQRVTLRCSPRSGDLSVYWYQQSLDQGLQFLIQYYNGEERAKGNILERFSAQQFPDLHSELNLSSLELGDSALYFCASSSSGGAWQETQYFGPGTRLLVL.

CDR3 nucleotides: TGCGCCAGCAGCATACAGGGGATACCCTACGAGCAGTACTTC. It codes for CASSIQGIPYEQYF. This sequence joins TRBV5-1 and TRBJ2-7, with 7 bases fitting TRBD1. Germline values: CDR1 SGHRS, CDR2 YFSETQ. This CDR3 is 14 amino acids long. V shed 4 bases and J 2 bases; nucleotides not matched to a gene: 6.

The CDR3 region is CASSQGIRPDEQYF. The CDR3 region has the DNA TGTGCCAGCAGTCAGGGGATTAGGCCCGACGAGCAGTACTTC. The chain joins TRBV5-5 to TRBJ2-7; a weak D match, TRBD1 (6 bases). The V gene's germline CDR1 is SGHKS and CDR2 YYEKEE (reference sequence). Trimming removed 5 bases at V and 5 bases at J, with 17 bases between. CDR3 length: 14 residues.

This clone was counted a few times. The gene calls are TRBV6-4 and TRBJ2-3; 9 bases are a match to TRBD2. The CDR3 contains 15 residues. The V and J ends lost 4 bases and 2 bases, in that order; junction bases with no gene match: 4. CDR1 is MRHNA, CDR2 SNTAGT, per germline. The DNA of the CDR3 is TGTGCCAGCAGTGTTGGCGGGGGGGACACAGATACGCAGTATTTT. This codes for CASSVGGGDTDTQYF.

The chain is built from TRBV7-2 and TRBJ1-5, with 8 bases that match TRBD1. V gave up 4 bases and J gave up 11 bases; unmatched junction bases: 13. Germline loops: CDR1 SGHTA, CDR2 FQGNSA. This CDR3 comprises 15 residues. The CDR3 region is CASSSDRGGRVSQHF. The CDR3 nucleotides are TGTGCCAGCAGCTCTGACAGGGGCGGGAGGGTATCCCAGCATTTT.

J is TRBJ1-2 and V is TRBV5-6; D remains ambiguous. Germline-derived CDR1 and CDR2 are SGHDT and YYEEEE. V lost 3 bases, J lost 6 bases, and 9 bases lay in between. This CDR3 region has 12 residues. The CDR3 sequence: CASSSYVNGYTF. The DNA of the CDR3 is TGTGCCAGCAGCTCCTACGTCAATGGCTACACCTTC. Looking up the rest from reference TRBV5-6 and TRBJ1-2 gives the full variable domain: DAGVTQSPTHLIKTRGQQVTLRCSPKSGHDTVSWYQQALGQGPQFIFQYYEEEERQRGNFPDRFSGHQFPNYSSELNVNALLLGDSALYLCASSSYVNGYTFGSGTRLTVV.

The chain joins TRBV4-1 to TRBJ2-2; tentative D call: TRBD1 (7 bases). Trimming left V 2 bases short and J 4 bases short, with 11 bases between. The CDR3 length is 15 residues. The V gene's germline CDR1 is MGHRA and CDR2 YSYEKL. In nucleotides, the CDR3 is TGCGCCAGCAGCCAACAGGGGGGCCGCACCGGGGAGCTGTTTTTT. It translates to CASSQQGGRTGELFF.

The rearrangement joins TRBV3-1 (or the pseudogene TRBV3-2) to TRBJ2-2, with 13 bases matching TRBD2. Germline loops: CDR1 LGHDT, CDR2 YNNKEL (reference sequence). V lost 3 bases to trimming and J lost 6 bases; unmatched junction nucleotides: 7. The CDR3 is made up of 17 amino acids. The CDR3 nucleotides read TGTGCCAGCAGCCAGGACGGACTAGCGGGAGTGGCCGGGGAGCTGTTTTTT. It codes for CASSQDGLAGVAGELFF.

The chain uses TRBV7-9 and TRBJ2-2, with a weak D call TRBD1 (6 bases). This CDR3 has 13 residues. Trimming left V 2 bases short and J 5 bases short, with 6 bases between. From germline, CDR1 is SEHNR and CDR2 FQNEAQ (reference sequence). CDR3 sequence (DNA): TGTGCCAGCAGCTTAACAGGGACCGGGGAGCTGTTTTTT. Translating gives CASSLTGTGELFF.

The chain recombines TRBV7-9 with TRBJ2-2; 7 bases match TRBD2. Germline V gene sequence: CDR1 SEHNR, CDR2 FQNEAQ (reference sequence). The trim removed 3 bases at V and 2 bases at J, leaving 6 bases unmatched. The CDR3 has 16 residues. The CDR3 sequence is CASSFSPGGNTGELFF. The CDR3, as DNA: TGTGCCAGCAGCTTTTCGCCGGGGGGAAACACCGGGGAGCTGTTTTTT.

CDR3 amino acids: CASSLRSSYNSPLHF. The DNA of the CDR3 is TGTGCCAGTAGTTTGCGGAGCTCCTATAATTCACCCCTCCACTTT. The chain links TRBV19 to TRBJ1-6; D gene uncertain. V lost 5 bases and J lost 0, with 8 bases in between. The germline gives CDR1 LNHDA, CDR2 SQIVND (reference sequence). The length of the CDR3 is 15 residues.

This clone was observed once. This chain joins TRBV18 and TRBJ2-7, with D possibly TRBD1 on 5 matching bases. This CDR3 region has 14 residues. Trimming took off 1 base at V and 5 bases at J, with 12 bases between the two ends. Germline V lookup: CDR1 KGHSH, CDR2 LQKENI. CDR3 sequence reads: CASSPRQGNNEQYF. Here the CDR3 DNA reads TGTGCCAGCTCACCACGCCAGGGTAACAACGAGCAGTACTTC.

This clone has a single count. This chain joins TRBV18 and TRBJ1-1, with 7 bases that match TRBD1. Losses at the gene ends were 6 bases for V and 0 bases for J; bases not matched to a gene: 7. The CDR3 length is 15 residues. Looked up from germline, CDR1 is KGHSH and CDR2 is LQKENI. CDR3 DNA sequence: TGTGCCAGCTCGCCTGAGACAGGGCTGAACACTGAAGCTTTCTTT. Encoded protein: CASSPETGLNTEAFF.

In DNA, the CDR3 is TGTGCCAGCAGCTTATCTCTCGGGGGAACTACCGAGCAGTACTTC. Translating gives CASSLSLGGTTEQYF. The chain recombines TRBV13 with TRBJ2-7, with a tentative D call TRBD2 (6 bases). The germline CDR1 and CDR2 sequences are PRHDT and FYEKMQ (reference sequence). The CDR3 extends over 15 amino acids. Trimming took off 2 bases at V and 6 bases at J, with 17 bases between the two ends. Full variable domain (missing parts from reference TRBV13 and TRBJ2-7): AAGVIQSPRHLIKEKRETATLKCYPIPRHDTVYWYQQGPGQDPQFLISFYEKMQSDKGSIPDRFSAQQFSDYHSELNMSSLELGDSALYFCASSLSLGGTTEQYFGPGTRLTVT.

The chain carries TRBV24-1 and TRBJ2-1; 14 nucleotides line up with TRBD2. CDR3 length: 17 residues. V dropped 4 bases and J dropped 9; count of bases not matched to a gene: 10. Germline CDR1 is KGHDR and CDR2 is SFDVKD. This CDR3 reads CATSDPTSGRAYGEQFF. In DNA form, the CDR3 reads TGTGCCACCAGTGACCCGACTAGCGGGAGGGCCTATGGTGAGCAGTTCTTC.

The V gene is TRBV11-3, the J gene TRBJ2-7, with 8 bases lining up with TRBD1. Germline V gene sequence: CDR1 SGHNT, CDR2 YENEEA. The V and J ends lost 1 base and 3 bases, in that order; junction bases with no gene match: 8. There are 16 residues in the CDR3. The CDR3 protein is CASSLGGRTGRYEQYF. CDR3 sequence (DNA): TGTGCCAGCAGCTTAGGAGGCCGGACAGGGCGCTACGAGCAGTACTTC.

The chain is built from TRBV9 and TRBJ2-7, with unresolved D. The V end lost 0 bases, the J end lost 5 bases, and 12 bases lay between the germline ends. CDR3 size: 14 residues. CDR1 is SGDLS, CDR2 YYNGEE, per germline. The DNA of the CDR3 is TGTGCCAGCAGCGTAGGCCTTGGAGATAACGAGCAGTACTTC. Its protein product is CASSVGLGDNEQYF.

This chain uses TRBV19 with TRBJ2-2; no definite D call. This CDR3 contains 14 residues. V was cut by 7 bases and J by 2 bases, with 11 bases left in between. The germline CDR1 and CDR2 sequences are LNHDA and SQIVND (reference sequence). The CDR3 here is CASIERENTGELFF. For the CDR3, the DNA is TGTGCCAGTATAGAGAGAGAAAACACCGGGGAGCTGTTTTTT.

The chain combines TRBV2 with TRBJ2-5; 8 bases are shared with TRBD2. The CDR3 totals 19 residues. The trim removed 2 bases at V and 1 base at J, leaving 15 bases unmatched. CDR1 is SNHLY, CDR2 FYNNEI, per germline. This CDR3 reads CASSEKSTGAGASQETQYF. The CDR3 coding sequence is TGTGCCAGCAGTGAAAAGTCAACTGGAGCGGGGGCTTCCCAAGAGACCCAGTACTTC.

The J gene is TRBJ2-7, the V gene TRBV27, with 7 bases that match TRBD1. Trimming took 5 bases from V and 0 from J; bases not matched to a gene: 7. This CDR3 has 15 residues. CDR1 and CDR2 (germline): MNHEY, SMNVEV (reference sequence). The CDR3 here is CASSKGQLSSYEQYF. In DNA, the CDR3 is TGTGCCAGCAGTAAGGGACAGCTAAGCTCCTACGAGCAGTACTTC.

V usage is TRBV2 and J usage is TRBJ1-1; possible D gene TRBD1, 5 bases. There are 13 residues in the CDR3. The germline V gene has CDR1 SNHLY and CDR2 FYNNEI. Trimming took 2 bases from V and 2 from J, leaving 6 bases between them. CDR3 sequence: CASSEQGNTEAFF. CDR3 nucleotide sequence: TGTGCCAGCAGTGAACAGGGAAACACTGAAGCTTTCTTT.

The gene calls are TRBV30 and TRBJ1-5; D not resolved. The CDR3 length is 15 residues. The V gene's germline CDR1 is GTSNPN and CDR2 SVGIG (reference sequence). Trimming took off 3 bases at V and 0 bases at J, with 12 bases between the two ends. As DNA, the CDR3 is TGTGCCTGGAGCCCCTGGGGAGATAGCAATCAGCCCCAGCATTTT. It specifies CAWSPWGDSNQPQHF. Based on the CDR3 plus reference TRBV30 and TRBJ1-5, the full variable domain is SQTIHQWPATLVQPVGSPLSLECTVEGTSNPNLYWYRQAAGRGLQLLFYSVGIGQISSEVPQNLSASRPQDRQFILSSKKLLLSDSGFYLCAWSPWGDSNQPQHFGDGTRLSIL.

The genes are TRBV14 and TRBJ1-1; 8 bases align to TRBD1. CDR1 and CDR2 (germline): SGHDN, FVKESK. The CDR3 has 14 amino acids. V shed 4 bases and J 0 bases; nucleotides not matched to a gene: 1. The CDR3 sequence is CASSPTGVNTEAFF. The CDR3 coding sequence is TGTGCCAGCAGCCCGACAGGGGTGAACACTGAAGCTTTCTTT. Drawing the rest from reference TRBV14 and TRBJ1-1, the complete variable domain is EAGVTQFPSHSVIEKGQTVTLRCDPISGHDNLYWYRRVMGKEIKFLLHFVKESKQDESGMPNNRFLAERTGGTYSTLKVQPAELEDSGVYFCASSPTGVNTEAFFGQGTRLTVV.

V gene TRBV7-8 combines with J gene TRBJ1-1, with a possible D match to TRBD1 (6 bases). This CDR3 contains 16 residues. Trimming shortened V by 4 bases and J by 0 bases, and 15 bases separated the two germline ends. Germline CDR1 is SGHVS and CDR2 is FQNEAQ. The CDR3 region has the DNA TGTGCCAGCAGCTGGGGGCGGTTTTCCATGAACACTGAAGCTTTCTTT. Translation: CASSWGRFSMNTEAFF.

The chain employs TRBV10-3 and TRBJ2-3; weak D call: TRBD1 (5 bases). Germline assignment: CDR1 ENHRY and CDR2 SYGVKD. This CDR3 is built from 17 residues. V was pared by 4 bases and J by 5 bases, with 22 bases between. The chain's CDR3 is CAISGSAGLGSGDTQYF. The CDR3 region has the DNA TGTGCCATCAGTGGTTCCGCAGGGCTGGGCTCGGGAGATACGCAGTATTTT.

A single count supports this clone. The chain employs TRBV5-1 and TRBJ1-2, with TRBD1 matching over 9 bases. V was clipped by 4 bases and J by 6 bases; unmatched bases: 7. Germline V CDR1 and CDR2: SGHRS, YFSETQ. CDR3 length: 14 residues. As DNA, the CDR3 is TGCGCCAGCAGCCCGACGACAGGGGGGGATGGCTACACCTTC. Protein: CASSPTTGGDGYTF.

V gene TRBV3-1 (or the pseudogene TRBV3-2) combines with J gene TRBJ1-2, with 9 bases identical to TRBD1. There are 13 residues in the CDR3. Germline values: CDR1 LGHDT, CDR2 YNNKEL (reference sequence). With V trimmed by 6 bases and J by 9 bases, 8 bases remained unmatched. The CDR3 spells CASSPGTGPRYTF. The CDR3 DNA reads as TGTGCCAGCAGTCCCGGGACAGGGCCTCGCTACACCTTC.